The 26 T cell receptor beta chains given below trace back to one sample, sequenced in a study of cytomegalovirus exposure and HLA in healthy donors. Amplification used 60 Vbeta primers and 13 Jbeta primers. The assay was immunoSEQ multiplex PCR, and TCRdb's table has in-frame clones only and misses some. The data contain more than 45,000 clones, 65% to 85% of them seen just once; the ten biggest clones take up 1.6%. The sample was PBMCs. These receptors were taken from a man in his thirties or forties in good health and CMV-seronegative.

The V call is TRBV28, the J call TRBJ2-3; D gene unclear. The germline V and J ends were trimmed by 7 bases and 2 bases, with 10 bases remaining between them. This CDR3 has 13 residues. The germline V gene has CDR1 MDHEN and CDR2 SYDVKM. CDR3 residues: CASKESSTDTQYF. CDR3 sequence (DNA): TGTGCCAGCAAAGAGAGCTCCACAGATACGCAGTATTTT.

The V and J genes are TRBV5-1 and TRBJ2-7, with 10 bases that match TRBD1. CDR3 size: 16 residues. V trimming: 0 bases; J trimming: 6 bases; junction bases outside the gene matches: 9. Germline values: CDR1 SGHRS, CDR2 YFSETQ. This CDR3 reads CASSLGWDRGLSEQYF. For the CDR3, the DNA is TGCGCCAGCAGCTTGGGATGGGACAGGGGTTTGTCCGAGCAGTACTTC.

The chain couples TRBV7-2 to TRBJ1-3; D is possibly TRBD1 (6 bases). With 1 base removed from V and 3 bases from J, the gap between germline ends came to 10 bases. The germline CDR1 and CDR2 sequences are SGHTA and FQGNSA. CDR3 length: 15 amino acids. CDR3 sequence: CASSLVLDSGNTIYF. The CDR3 nucleotides are TGTGCCAGCAGCTTAGTTTTGGACAGTGGAAACACCATATATTTT.

J is TRBJ2-5 and V is TRBV10-2; D perhaps matches TRBD1 (6 bases). Trimming pared 6 bases from V and 5 bases from J, leaving 10 bases between. Per germline, CDR1 WSHSY and CDR2 SAAADI. The CDR3 is 12 amino acids. CDR3 sequence: CASRARGETQYF. Here the CDR3 DNA reads TGCGCCAGCAGAGCCAGGGGTGAGACCCAGTACTTC.

This chain joins TRBV6-1 and TRBJ1-1; a weak D match, TRBD1 (5 bases). Germline V gives CDR1 MNHNS, CDR2 SASEGT. The CDR3 has 15 amino acids. The V end was cut by 4 bases, the J end by 3 bases, with 15 bases between. The DNA of the CDR3 is TGTGCCAGCAGTGGAATCGGGGGTTGGGACACTGAAGCTTTCTTT. As protein: CASSGIGGWDTEAFF.

The V and J genes are TRBV7-2 and TRBJ2-3, with 7 bases matching TRBD2. The CDR3 runs to 15 residues. The V segment lost 3 bases and the J segment 6 bases; nucleotides outside the gene matches: 9. The germline CDR1 and CDR2 sequences are SGHTA and FQGNSA. The CDR3 sequence is CASSFRTGEGDTQYF. The CDR3 DNA is TGTGCCAGCAGCTTCCGAACTGGGGAGGGGGATACGCAGTATTTT.

The chain recombines TRBV6-5 with TRBJ2-3; 10 nucleotides agree with TRBD2. The CDR3 spans 13 residues. Germline CDR1 MNHEY, CDR2 SVGAGI. V gave up 7 bases and J gave up 13 bases; unmatched junction bases: 11. CDR3 amino acids: CASISLPSGSKYF. DNA of the CDR3: TGTGCCAGCATTAGTCTCCCTAGCGGGAGTAAGTATTTT.

The V and J genes are TRBV6-1 and TRBJ1-2; D gene unclear. The CDR3 is 15 residues long. V dropped 3 bases and J dropped 4 bases, with 15 bases sitting between them. Germline V gives CDR1 MNHNS, CDR2 SASEGT. The chain's CDR3 is CASSDSIPLSYGYTF. In DNA form, the CDR3 reads TGTGCCAGCAGTGATTCGATTCCACTTTCCTATGGCTACACCTTC.

The V gene is TRBV28, the J gene TRBJ2-1, with D maybe TRBD2 (6 bases). V lost 6 bases and J 11 bases, leaving 14 bases between the germline ends. Per the germline V gene, CDR1 is MDHEN and CDR2 is SYDVKM. This CDR3 region has 12 residues. The CDR3 region has the DNA TGTGCCAGCAGCACCCCCGGGAGCAAGCAGTTCTTC. Residues: CASSTPGSKQFF.

The chain is built from TRBV7-9 and TRBJ2-7; 7 bases map to TRBD1. The CDR3 runs to 13 residues. V trimming: 5 bases; J trimming: 6 bases; junction bases outside the gene matches: 7. In germline, CDR1 is SEHNR, CDR2 FQNEAQ (reference sequence). The CDR3, as DNA: TGTGCCAGCAGCCCCGGGACAGCGCCCGAGCAGTACTTC. Translated, it gives CASSPGTAPEQYF.

The rearrangement joins TRBV6-5 to TRBJ1-2; the match to TRBD1 covers 11 bases. Losses at the gene ends were 4 bases for V and 3 bases for J; bases not matched to a gene: 7. Germline-derived CDR1 and CDR2 are MNHEY and SVGAGI. The CDR3 sequence is 16 residues long. The DNA of the CDR3 is TGTGCCAGCAGTTCGGATGGGACAGGGGGAGACTATGGCTACACCTTC. It encodes CASSSDGTGGDYGYTF.

This sequence joins TRBV6-5 and TRBJ1-5; D unresolved. Trimming pared 2 bases from V and 6 bases from J, leaving 11 bases between. The CDR3 runs to 14 residues. Germline V gene sequence: CDR1 MNHEY, CDR2 SVGAGI. The CDR3, as DNA: TGTGCCAGCAGTTACGCGGGGATTAGTCAGCCCCAGCATTTT. Its protein is CASSYAGISQPQHF.

This clone was found a few times. The genes are TRBV7-9 and TRBJ1-1; D unclear. Germline CDR1 reads SEHNR; CDR2 reads FQNEAQ (reference sequence). The CDR3 length is 14 residues. V was pared by 8 bases and J by 1 base, with 14 bases between. The CDR3 coding sequence is TGTGCCAGCGGGGTGGGAGGGAAGAACACTGAAGCTTTCTTT. Protein: CASGVGGKNTEAFF.

This clone was found once. This sequence joins TRBV4-2 and TRBJ2-6; a weak D match, TRBD1 (6 bases). Germline assignment: CDR1 LGHNA and CDR2 YNFKEQ. CDR3 length equals 18 residues. V was trimmed by 4 bases and J by 0 bases, leaving 16 bases between them. The DNA for the CDR3 is TGTGCCAGCAGCCGACAGGTGAGGCGTGACTCTGGGGCCAACGTCCTGACTTTC. Translating it yields CASSRQVRRDSGANVLTF.

Comments on this clone: Relative to the germline gene, one junction end is altered; a read error may explain this. This chain connects TRBV15 to TRBJ1-2; 7 nucleotides agree with TRBD1. Germline values: CDR1 LNHNV, CDR2 YYDKDF (reference sequence). The CDR3 is made up of 18 amino acids. This CDR3 is CATSRGAPGQHLNHGYTF. The CDR3 DNA sequence: TGTGCCACCAGCAGAGGAGCTCCGGGACAGCACCTTAACCATGGCTACACCTTC.

The rearrangement joins TRBV6-5 to TRBJ2-5, with D tentatively TRBD1 (8 bases). V was cut by 6 bases and J by 5 bases, with 16 bases left in between. In germline, CDR1 is MNHEY, CDR2 SVGAGI. This CDR3 is built from 14 residues. As DNA, the CDR3 is TGTGCCAGCAGGACCGACAGGGGAGGGGAGACCCAGTACTTC. Protein sequence: CASRTDRGGETQYF.

The rearrangement joins TRBV5-1 to TRBJ2-1, with TRBD2 matching 7 bases. Germline V gives CDR1 SGHRS, CDR2 YFSETQ. V gave up 0 bases and J gave up 0 bases; unmatched junction bases: 3. The length of the CDR3 is 16 residues. CDR3 sequence reads: CASSLDAGDSYNEQFF. CDR3 in DNA: TGCGCCAGCAGCTTGGATGCGGGAGACTCCTACAATGAGCAGTTCTTC.

This chain joins TRBV7-9 and TRBJ1-6; TRBD1 agrees at 8 bases. CDR3 size: 13 residues. Germline V gene sequence: CDR1 SEHNR, CDR2 FQNEAQ (reference sequence). The junction had 4 bases not matched to a gene; V was cut back by 6 bases and J by 9 bases. The CDR3 reads CASSSGGGSPLHF. In DNA form, the CDR3 reads TGTGCCAGCAGTTCAGGGGGCGGTTCACCCCTCCACTTT.

This clone was observed once. The rearrangement joins TRBV11-3 to TRBJ2-1; weak D call: TRBD2 (6 bases). This CDR3 region has 13 residues. Germline CDR1 and CDR2: SGHNT and YENEEA. Trimming cost V 3 bases and J 5 bases, with 8 bases left between them. CDR3 loop: CASSFSGDNEQFF. In DNA form, the CDR3 reads TGTGCCAGCAGCTTTAGCGGAGACAATGAGCAGTTCTTC.

The rearrangement joins TRBV4-1 to TRBJ1-1; a possible D gene is TRBD1 (5 bases). CDR1 and CDR2 (germline): MGHRA, YSYEKL. Trimming took off 1 base at V and 7 bases at J, with 10 bases between the two ends. CDR3 size: 13 residues. This chain's CDR3 is CASSQAGTDEAFF. The CDR3 coding sequence is TGCGCCAGCAGCCAAGCCGGGACTGATGAAGCTTTCTTT.

This clone was counted a few times. The chain is built from TRBV28 and TRBJ1-3; 9 positions agree with TRBD1. Per the germline V gene, CDR1 is MDHEN and CDR2 is SYDVKM. The CDR3 runs 15 residues. The junction had 5 bases not matched to a gene; V was cut back by 6 bases and J by 2 bases. CDR3 protein: CASRGRTGAGNTIYF. CDR3 nucleotide sequence: TGTGCCAGCAGGGGACGGACAGGGGCTGGAAACACCATATATTTT.

This clone was counted between two and nine times. V is TRBV6-5 and J is TRBJ2-7; 12 bases map to TRBD1. The CDR3 runs 13 residues. The V gene's germline CDR1 is MNHEY and CDR2 SVGAGI. The CDR3 DNA follows: TGTGCGAGCCGAGGGACAGGGGGCAGGGAGCAGTACTTC. Its protein is CASRGTGGREQYF.

CDR3 amino acids: CASSPPGTGVQETQYF. Here the CDR3 DNA reads TGTGCCAGCTCACCTCCCGGGACAGGGGTCCAAGAGACCCAGTACTTC. The gene calls are TRBV18 and TRBJ2-5, with 10 nucleotides matching TRBD1. Germline V CDR1 and CDR2: KGHSH, LQKENI. V gave up 3 bases and J gave up 1 base; unmatched junction bases: 5. The CDR3 loop spans 16 amino acids.

The gene calls are TRBV7-9 and TRBJ1-4; D might be TRBD1 (5 bases). Germline lookup yields CDR1 SEHNR and CDR2 FQNEAQ (reference sequence). V lost 2 bases and J 4 bases, leaving 8 bases between the germline ends. The CDR3 is 14 residues long. The CDR3 loop is CASSLRQSNEKLFF. CDR3 in DNA: TGTGCCAGCAGCTTACGACAGAGTAATGAAAAACTGTTTTTT.

The rearrangement uses TRBV5-5 and TRBJ2-7; 11 nucleotides line up with TRBD1. The V gene end was trimmed by 3 bases and the J gene end by 2 bases; junction bases not matched to a gene: 4. The germline gives CDR1 SGHKS, CDR2 YYEKEE (reference sequence). The CDR3 consists of 15 residues. DNA for the CDR3: TGTGCCAGCAGCTCCCGGGACAGGGGGACCTACGAGCAGTACTTC. Its translation: CASSSRDRGTYEQYF.

This clone was counted a few times. The gene calls are TRBV6-6 and TRBJ1-2, with 7 bases aligning to TRBD1. Germline V gene lookup returns CDR1 MNHNY and CDR2 SVGAGI (reference sequence). The CDR3 is made up of 13 amino acids. The J segment lost 5 bases and the V segment lost 4 bases, leaving 4 bases of the junction unmatched. The CDR3 bases are TGTGCCAGCAGTTCGACAGGGTTGTATGGCTACACCTTC. Amino acid sequence: CASSSTGLYGYTF.